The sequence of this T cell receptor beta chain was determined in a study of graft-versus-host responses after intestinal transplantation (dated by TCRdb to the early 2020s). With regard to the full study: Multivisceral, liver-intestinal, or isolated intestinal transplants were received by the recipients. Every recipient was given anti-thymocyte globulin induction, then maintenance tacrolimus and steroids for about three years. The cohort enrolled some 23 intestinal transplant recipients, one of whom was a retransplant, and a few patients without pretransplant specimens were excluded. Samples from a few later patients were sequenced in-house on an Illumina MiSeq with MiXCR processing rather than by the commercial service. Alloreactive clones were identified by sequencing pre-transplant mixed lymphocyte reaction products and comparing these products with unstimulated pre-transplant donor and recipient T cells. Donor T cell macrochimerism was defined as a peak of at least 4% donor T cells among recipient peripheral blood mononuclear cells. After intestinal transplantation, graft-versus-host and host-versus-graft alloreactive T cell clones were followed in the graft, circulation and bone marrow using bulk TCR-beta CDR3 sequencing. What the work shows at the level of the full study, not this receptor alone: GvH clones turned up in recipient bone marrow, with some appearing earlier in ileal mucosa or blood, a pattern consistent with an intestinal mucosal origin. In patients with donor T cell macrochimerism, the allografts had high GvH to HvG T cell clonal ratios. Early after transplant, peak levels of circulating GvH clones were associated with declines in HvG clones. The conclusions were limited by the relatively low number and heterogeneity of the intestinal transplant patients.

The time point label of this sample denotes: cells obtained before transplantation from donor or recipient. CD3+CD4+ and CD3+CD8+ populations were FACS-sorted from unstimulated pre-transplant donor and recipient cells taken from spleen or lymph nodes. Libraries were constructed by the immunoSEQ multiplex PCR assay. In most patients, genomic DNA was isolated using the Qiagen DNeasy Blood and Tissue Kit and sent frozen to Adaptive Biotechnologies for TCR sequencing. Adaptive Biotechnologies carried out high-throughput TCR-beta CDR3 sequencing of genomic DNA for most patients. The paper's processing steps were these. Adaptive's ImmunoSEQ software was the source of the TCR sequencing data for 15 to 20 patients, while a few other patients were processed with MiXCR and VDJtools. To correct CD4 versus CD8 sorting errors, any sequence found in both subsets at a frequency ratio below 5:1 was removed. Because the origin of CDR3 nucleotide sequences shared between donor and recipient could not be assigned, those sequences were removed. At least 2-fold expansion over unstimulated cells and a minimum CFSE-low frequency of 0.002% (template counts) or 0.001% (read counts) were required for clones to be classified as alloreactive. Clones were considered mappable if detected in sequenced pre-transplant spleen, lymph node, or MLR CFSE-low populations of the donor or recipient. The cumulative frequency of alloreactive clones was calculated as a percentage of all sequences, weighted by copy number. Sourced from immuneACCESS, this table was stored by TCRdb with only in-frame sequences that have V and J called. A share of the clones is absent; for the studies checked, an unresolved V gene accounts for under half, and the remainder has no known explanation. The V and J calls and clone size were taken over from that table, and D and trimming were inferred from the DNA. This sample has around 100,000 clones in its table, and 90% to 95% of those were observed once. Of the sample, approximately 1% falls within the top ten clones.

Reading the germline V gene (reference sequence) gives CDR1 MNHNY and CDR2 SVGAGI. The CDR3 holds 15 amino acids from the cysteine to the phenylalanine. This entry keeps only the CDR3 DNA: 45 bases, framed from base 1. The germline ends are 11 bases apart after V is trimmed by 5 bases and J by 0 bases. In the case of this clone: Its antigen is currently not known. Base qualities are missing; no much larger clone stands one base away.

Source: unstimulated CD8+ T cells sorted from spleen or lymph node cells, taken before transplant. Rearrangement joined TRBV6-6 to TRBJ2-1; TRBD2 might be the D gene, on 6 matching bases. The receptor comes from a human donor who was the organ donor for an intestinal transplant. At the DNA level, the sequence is TGTGCCAGCAGTCGTGGCGGGGCCTCCTACAATGAGCAGTTCTTC. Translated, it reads CASSRGGASYNEQFF.